Detailed here is one T cell receptor (beta chain). This clonotype was seen a handful of times. Its antigen remains undetermined. The sample holds no much larger clone one base away, and base qualities are not on file. Germline trimming: 2 bases from V, 1 base from J; junction bases outside gene matches: 4. Measured from the cysteine to the phenylalanine, the CDR3 is 15 residues long. Just CDR3 DNA is preserved here, 45 bases in frame from base 1. CDR1 and CDR2 (SGHRS, YFSETQ) derive from the germline V gene. Interpreted using the paper, the treatment or condition label stands for: allogeneic hematopoietic cell transplantation with graft depleted of TCRalphabeta T cells and CD19 B cells. TCRalphabeta/CD19-depleted allogeneic hematopoietic cell grafts were given to the transplant recipients, all of whom were children. The sample comes from a study of T-cell reconstitution after alpha-beta-depleted transplantation in children (dated by TCRdb to about 2016). Looking at the study overall: Using TCR repertoire profiling, the study quantitatively followed how T-cell immune reconstitution unfolded in children after TCRalphabeta/CD19-depleted allogeneic hematopoietic cell transplantation.

The library was obtained by PCR. The sequencer was an Illumina HiSeq 2500. To normalize quantification of the TCRbeta repertoire, the TCR libraries were built with molecular barcoding that relied on unique molecular identifiers. The public reads were reanalyzed by TCRdb: fastp trimming at Q25, MiXCR alignment, in-frame beta chains only. Each record represents a unique CDR3 protein, reported with the most common genes and DNA among its rows. In this sample the table shows about 980,000 distinct CDR3 sequences, roughly 29% of which occur a single time. About 28% of the sample is held by the ten biggest clonotypes. The study at large found these results: Hyperexpanded clone frequencies declined over subsequent months; after one year, T-cell counts and TCRbeta diversity were mostly attributed to newly produced T cells. In some patients, high TCRbeta diversity at day 60 was attributed to recipient T cells and intrathymic progenitors that had survived conditioning. The apparently early recovery of alphabetaT-cell counts about two months after transplant reportedly depended on only several hundred rapidly expanded clones that came from non-depleted graft cells.

This sequence uses TRBV5-1 and TRBJ2-5; 8 central nucleotides agree with TRBD2. The material was PBMCs, mostly from graft donor cells, obtained 360 days after TCRalphabeta/CD19-depleted stem cell transplant. The TCR was taken from a boy under two years old who had a stem cell transplant for SCID, so the T cells may come from the graft donor. The DNA sequence follows: TGCGCCAGCAGCTTTGGCGGGGGGACCCAAGAGACCCAGTACTTC. This sequence encodes CASSFGGGTQETQYF.